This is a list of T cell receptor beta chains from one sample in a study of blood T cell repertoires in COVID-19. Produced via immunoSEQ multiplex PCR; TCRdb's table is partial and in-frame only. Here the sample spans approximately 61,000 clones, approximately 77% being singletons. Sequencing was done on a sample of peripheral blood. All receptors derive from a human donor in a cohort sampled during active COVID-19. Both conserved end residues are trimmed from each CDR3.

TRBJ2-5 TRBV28 AITARTKSGREVVETQY
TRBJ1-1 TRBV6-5 ATRRGVGTEAF
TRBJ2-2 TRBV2 ASGGTGNTGELF
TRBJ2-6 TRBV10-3 AISESRLGQGTSGANVLT
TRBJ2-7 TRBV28 ASTRTGTGSYEQY
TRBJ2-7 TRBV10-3 AISESSTGEQY
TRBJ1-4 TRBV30 AWSVALGTQNEKLF
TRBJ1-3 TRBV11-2 ASSPSPDAGGNTIY
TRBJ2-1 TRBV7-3 ASSPGLAFGDEQF
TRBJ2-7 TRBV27 ASSLGRTYYEQY
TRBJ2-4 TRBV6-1 ASSEPAGSKNIQY
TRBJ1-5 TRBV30 AWSAGRNQPQH
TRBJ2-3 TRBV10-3 AISGMGLGDTQY
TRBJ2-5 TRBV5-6 ASSSPGLASFTTQY
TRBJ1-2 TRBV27 ASSLSGGLYGYT